The 5 T cell receptor beta chains reported below all come from one sample, sequenced in a study of OX40 agonist ivuxolimab in advanced cancers. Produced via immunoSEQ multiplex PCR; TCRdb's table is partial and in-frame only. The sample includes about 66,000 clones, roughly 80% of them seen just once. The starting material was CD4+ or CD8+ T cells sorted from blood, obtained in a trial of the OX40 agonist ivuxolimab. These receptors originate from an adult with an advanced solid tumor such as melanoma, head and neck, liver or kidney cancer.

This chain connects TRBV7-8 to TRBJ2-5, with TRBD1 matching 10 bases. Germline loops: CDR1 SGHVS, CDR2 FQNEAQ. The CDR3 loop spans 15 amino acids. The J segment lost 4 bases and the V segment lost 3 bases, leaving 5 bases of the junction unmatched. The CDR3 spells CASSLDRGSLETQYF. The CDR3 DNA reads as TGTGCCAGCAGCTTGGACAGGGGGTCGCTAGAGACCCAGTACTTC.

This clone was found a few times. The gene calls are TRBV6-6 and TRBJ2-1, with unresolved D. This CDR3 spans 11 amino acids. The germline CDR1 and CDR2 sequences are MNHNY and SVGAGI (reference sequence). V was cut by 2 bases and J by 8 bases, with 4 bases left in between. The CDR3 sequence is CASSYTDEQFF. DNA for the CDR3: TGTGCCAGCAGTTACACGGATGAGCAGTTCTTC.

The chain carries TRBV7-9 and TRBJ1-4; TRBD1 matches 7 bases. CDR1 is SEHNR and CDR2 is FQNEAQ in the germline V gene (reference sequence). The CDR3 is made up of 16 amino acids. The junction had 8 bases not matched to a gene; V was cut back by 4 bases and J by 3 bases. CDR3 sequence: CASSYREGASNEKLFF. As DNA, the CDR3 is TGTGCCAGCAGCTACCGAGAGGGGGCGTCTAATGAAAAACTGTTTTTT.

The V gene is TRBV10-3, the J gene TRBJ2-1, with D possibly TRBD2 on 5 matching bases. The CDR3 is made up of 14 amino acids. Germline CDR1 reads ENHRY; CDR2 reads SYGVKD. The V and J ends lost 6 bases and 6 bases respectively, with 15 bases between them. The CDR3 DNA reads TGTGCCATCAGGGCGGGCCCAGCCTCCAATGAGCAGTTCTTC. This gives the protein CAIRAGPASNEQFF.

This chain connects TRBV19 to TRBJ1-2; D is possibly TRBD1 (6 bases). Germline V gene sequence: CDR1 LNHDA, CDR2 SQIVND (reference sequence). Deletions cut 3 bases from V and 7 bases from J, with 12 bases between. There are 13 residues in the CDR3. CDR3 sequence: CASSIRSGVGYTF. The CDR3, as DNA: TGTGCCAGTAGTATTAGGTCAGGGGTTGGCTACACCTTC.